Following are 21 T cell receptor beta chains from one sample sequenced in a study of CD8 T cells in Susac syndrome. When the RNA was reverse transcribed, random hexamers were used with an input of about 0.5 to 1 ug. From the immunoSEQ multiplex PCR reads, TCRdb called clonotypes with MiXCR, one entry per CDR3 protein. Of approximately 180,000 distinct CDR3 sequences listed, 85% to 95% are singletons. Sequenced sample: CD4+ T cells from PBMCs. The source of these receptors is a human donor with Susac syndrome.

The rearrangement joins TRBV15 to TRBJ2-5; D unclear. The germline V gene encodes CDR1 LNHNV and CDR2 YYDKDF (reference sequence). Trimming left V 5 bases short and J 4 bases short, with 8 bases between. The CDR3 is made up of 12 amino acids. The CDR3 reads CATSSERETQYF. In nucleotides, the CDR3 is TGTGCCACCAGCTCGGAACGAGAGACCCAGTACTTC.

V usage is TRBV7-6 and J usage is TRBJ1-4; D gene unclear. CDR1 and CDR2 (germline): SGHVS, FNYEAQ. This CDR3 contains 14 residues. V shed 5 bases and J shed 0 bases, with 7 bases lying between them. The CDR3 bases are TGTGCCAGCAGCCTTCTTGCAACTAATGAAAAACTGTTTTTT. Translation gives CASSLLATNEKLFF.

V and J are TRBV15 and TRBJ2-7, with D hard to call. V lost 0 bases and J 5 bases, leaving 8 bases between the germline ends. This CDR3 region has 13 residues. In germline, CDR1 is LNHNV, CDR2 YYDKDF (reference sequence). In DNA, the CDR3 is TGTGCCACCAGCAGAGATAAGTGGGACGAGCAGTACTTC. Residues: CATSRDKWDEQYF.

V usage is TRBV18 and J usage is TRBJ1-5, with D possibly being TRBD1 (6 bases). This CDR3 region has 14 residues. CDR1 and CDR2 from the germline V gene are KGHSH and LQKENI. Trimming cost V 3 bases and J 3 bases, with 9 bases left between them. The CDR3 reads CASSPTGFNQPQHF. The CDR3 DNA is TGTGCCAGCTCACCGACAGGATTCAATCAGCCCCAGCATTTT.

The DNA of the CDR3 is TGTGCCACCAGTGACCGGGGACTAGCGGGAACTGATACGCAGTATTTT. Its protein is CATSDRGLAGTDTQYF. The V and J genes are TRBV24-1 and TRBJ2-3, with 13 bases aligning to TRBD2. The V segment lost 4 bases and the J segment 6 bases; nucleotides outside the gene matches: 6. Looked up from germline, CDR1 is KGHDR and CDR2 is SFDVKD. The CDR3 extends over 16 amino acids.

In its sample, this clonotype was seen once. The chain joins TRBV5-1 to TRBJ1-6, with a weak D call TRBD1 (6 bases). Looked up from germline, CDR1 is SGHRS and CDR2 is YFSETQ. The CDR3 is 15 amino acids. The ends were cut back, 2 bases at V and 8 bases at J, with 14 bases in the middle. This CDR3 is CASSLRQDFYSPLHF. In DNA form, the CDR3 reads TGCGCCAGCAGCTTAAGACAGGATTTCTATTCACCCCTCCACTTT.

V and J are TRBV29-1 and TRBJ2-7; TRBD1 or TRBD2 may be the D gene (5 bases each). The V gene lost 2 bases and the J gene lost 1 base, with 12 bases spanning the gap. The germline V gene has CDR1 SQVTM and CDR2 ANQGSEA. CDR3 length equals 14 residues. For the CDR3, the DNA is TGCAGCGTTGAACGGGACCGCAATTCCTACGAGCAGTACTTC. It codes for CSVERDRNSYEQYF.

The chain links TRBV2 to TRBJ1-2; no firm D call. The CDR3 spans 14 residues. V lost 9 bases and J lost 1, with 15 bases in between. CDR1 SNHLY and CDR2 FYNNEI come from the germline V gene. The CDR3 region has the DNA TGTGCCAGTTCTACAGAATATGATAACTATGGCTACACCTTC. Amino acid sequence: CASSTEYDNYGYTF.

This clonotype was counted only a few times. The chain combines TRBV20-1 with TRBJ2-7; the D gene is possibly TRBD2 (5 bases). CDR1 is DFQATT and CDR2 is SNEGSKA in the germline V gene (reference sequence). This CDR3 is built from 13 residues. Trimming took 4 bases from V and 2 from J, leaving 12 bases between them. The CDR3 sequence: CSAISGTAYEQYF. DNA of the CDR3: TGCAGTGCTATCAGCGGTACAGCCTACGAGCAGTACTTC.

J is TRBJ1-2 and V is TRBV12-3 or TRBV12-4; D is unresolved. The CDR3 runs to 13 residues. The V gene lost 0 bases and the J gene lost 6 bases, with 8 bases spanning the gap. Here the CDR3 DNA reads TGTGCCAGCAGTTTAGCGGGTGAACATGGCTACACCTTC. Translated, it gives CASSLAGEHGYTF.

The rearrangement joins TRBV20-1 to TRBJ2-7, with TRBD2 matching 9 bases. The CDR3 is 15 amino acids. The germline V gene has CDR1 DFQATT and CDR2 SNEGSKA (reference sequence). V gave up 6 bases and J gave up 1 base; unmatched junction bases: 10. In DNA, the CDR3 is TGCAGTGCGGGAAATAGCGGGAGTATATCCTACGAGCAGTACTTC. Translation: CSAGNSGSISYEQYF.

The chain recombines TRBV18 with TRBJ1-6, with D perhaps TRBD1 (5 bases). In germline, CDR1 is KGHSH, CDR2 LQKENI. V dropped 3 bases and J dropped 8 bases, with 11 bases sitting between them. There are 14 residues in the CDR3. DNA of the CDR3: TGTGCCAGCTCACCGGGACCCCGAGATTCACCCCTCCACTTT. Residues: CASSPGPRDSPLHF.

This chain uses TRBV30 with TRBJ2-1; 8 bases map to TRBD2. CDR1 and CDR2 from the germline V gene are GTSNPN and SVGIG (reference sequence). With 2 bases clipped from V and 5 bases from J, the junction kept 8 bases outside the gene matches. This CDR3 is built from 15 residues. CDR3 in DNA: TGTGCCTGGAGTCAACGGGGGGGGCTCAACAATGAGCAGTTCTTC. Encoded protein: CAWSQRGGLNNEQFF.

V and J are TRBV4-2 and TRBJ2-3, with TRBD1 matching over 8 bases. V lost 4 bases and J lost 2; bases outside the gene matches: 5. In germline, CDR1 is LGHNA, CDR2 YNFKEQ. The CDR3 is 15 residues long. The CDR3 bases are TGTGCCAGCAGCCGTGGACAGGGAAACACAGATACGCAGTATTTT. It codes for CASSRGQGNTDTQYF.

This clonotype was seen a single time. The chain recombines TRBV7-2 with TRBJ2-1, with TRBD2 identical over 14 bases. From germline, CDR1 is SGHTA and CDR2 FQGNSA. V lost 4 bases to trimming and J lost 0 bases; unmatched junction nucleotides: 8. The CDR3 has 19 amino acids. The CDR3 sequence is CASSSLAGTSGSSYNEQFF. CDR3 nucleotides: TGTGCCAGCAGCTCCTTGGCCGGGACTAGCGGGAGCTCCTACAATGAGCAGTTCTTC.

This chain links TRBV20-1 with TRBJ2-3; no firm D call. Germline CDR1 and CDR2: DFQATT and SNEGSKA (reference sequence). V lost 3 bases to trimming and J lost 5 bases, with 12 bases between them. This CDR3 spans 13 amino acids. The CDR3 sequence: CSASEPPGDTQYF. CDR3 nucleotide sequence: TGCAGTGCTAGCGAGCCTCCCGGAGATACGCAGTATTTT.

This chain uses TRBV29-1 with TRBJ2-1; D gene ambiguous. Germline V gives CDR1 SQVTM, CDR2 ANQGSEA. Between the trimmed V and J ends, which lost 7 bases and 5 bases, there was a span of 12 bases. This CDR3 is 12 amino acids long. Here the CDR3 reads CSDTVRNNEQFF. In nucleotides, the CDR3 is TGCAGCGATACCGTCAGGAACAATGAGCAGTTCTTC.

The chain uses TRBV3-1 and TRBJ1-6; a possible D gene is TRBD1 (5 bases). V dropped 1 base and J dropped 10 bases, with 11 bases sitting between them. Germline assignment: CDR1 LGHDT and CDR2 YNNKEL (reference sequence). The CDR3 contains 14 residues. The CDR3: CASSQGGWGSPLHF. The DNA of the CDR3 is TGTGCCAGCAGCCAAGGGGGCTGGGGGTCACCCCTCCACTTT.

This clonotype was detected once. This chain links TRBV5-1 with TRBJ2-1, with a weak D call TRBD2 (6 bases). Germline V gene sequence: CDR1 SGHRS, CDR2 YFSETQ. The germline V and J ends were trimmed by 6 bases and 5 bases, with 15 bases remaining between them. The CDR3 totals 14 residues. The CDR3 spells CASTPRGGNNEQFF. The CDR3 coding sequence is TGCGCCAGCACCCCTAGGGGAGGAAACAATGAGCAGTTCTTC.

This chain uses TRBV4-2 with TRBJ2-5; TRBD1 matches 7 bases. The CDR3 contains 14 residues. The V segment lost 5 bases and the J segment 3 bases; nucleotides outside the gene matches: 6. CDR1 and CDR2 from the germline V gene are LGHNA and YNFKEQ. CDR3 region: CASSKVDREETQYF. Here the CDR3 DNA reads TGTGCCAGCAGCAAAGTAGACAGGGAAGAGACCCAGTACTTC.

The V call is TRBV7-9, the J call TRBJ2-5; TRBD2 aligns across 8 bases. Trimming removed 4 bases from V and 2 bases from J; junction bases left unmatched: 3. The CDR3 has 14 residues. Germline loops: CDR1 SEHNR, CDR2 FQNEAQ (reference sequence). The CDR3 here is CASSSGTRQETQYF. The CDR3 DNA reads TGTGCCAGCAGCTCCGGGACTAGGCAAGAGACCCAGTACTTC.